These 21 T cell receptor beta chains came from one sample sequenced in a study of T cells in Graves' hyperthyroidism and ophthalmopathy (dated by TCRdb to the late 2010s). Receptor amplification or capture employed multiplex PCR. These reads were obtained on an Illumina HiSeq 2000. Amplification of TCR beta CDR3 regions was carried out from RNA transcripts. A first-round RT-PCR of the TCR CDR3 used the HTBI primer set with the Qiagen OneStep RT-PCR kit. Through fastp at Q25 and MiXCR, TCRdb rebuilt clones from the public reads, retaining in-frame beta chains. When rows share a CDR3 protein, they turn into one entry using the most common DNA and genes. The sample has around 440,000 distinct CDR3 sequences on record, 15% to 19% of them singletons. Of the sample, roughly 7.7% is held by the ten largest clones. The sample comprised blood. The receptor set was obtained from a woman younger than 35 with Graves' hyperthyroidism.

A word on this clonotype: Germline is not matched at one junction end, which may reflect a read error. The gene calls are TRBV30 and TRBJ2-4; 7 bases agree with TRBD2. The length of the CDR3 is 14 residues. The germline gives CDR1 GTSNPN, CDR2 SVGIG (reference sequence). The CDR3 DNA is TGTGCCTGGAGGGAGGCGGGAGCCCAAAACATTCAGTACTTC. Translating it yields CAWREAGAQNIQYF.

The chain couples TRBV6-1 to TRBJ1-3, with TRBD1 as a possible D gene (5 bases). The CDR3 contains 14 residues. The V end lost 4 bases, the J end lost 7 bases, and 14 bases lay between the germline ends. CDR1 and CDR2 from the germline V gene are MNHNS and SASEGT. CDR3 loop: CASSGVLGGNTIYF. CDR3 nucleotide sequence: TGTGCCAGCAGTGGCGTACTCGGGGGGAACACCATATATTTT.

This clonotype has ten or more counts. CDR3 DNA sequence: TGTGCCAGCAGTTTACGGCAGATCAATGAGCAGTTCTTC. Residues: CASSLRQINEQFF. The rearrangement links TRBV12-3 or TRBV12-4 to TRBJ2-1; D uncertain. The CDR3 runs to 13 residues. The V gene lost 2 bases and the J gene lost 6 bases, with 8 bases spanning the gap.

This clonotype has a count of ten or more. The chain uses TRBV6-1 and TRBJ1-6; a possible D gene is TRBD1 (5 bases). Germline CDR1 and CDR2: MNHNS and SASEGT. V was cut by 7 bases and J by 8 bases, with 27 bases left in between. The length of the CDR3 is 18 residues. The CDR3 loop reads CASTRWGRSYGGYSPLHF. The CDR3 DNA reads as TGTGCCAGCACCCGCTGGGGCAGGTCCTACGGCGGGTATTCACCCCTCCACTTT.

With regard to this clonotype: A read error is possible here, since a much larger clone lies one base away. CDR3 nucleotides: TGTGCCACCAGCAGAGATGGGGTCGAACAGGGATTCGATAACTATGGCCACACCTTC. This sequence encodes CATSRDGVEQGFDNYGHTF. V is TRBV15 and J is TRBJ1-2, with a tentative D call TRBD1 (6 bases). This CDR3 has 19 residues. Germline V gene data show CDR1 as LNHNV and CDR2 as YYDKDF (reference sequence).

A few counts support this clonotype. The chain employs TRBV7-3 and TRBJ2-3; 11 positions match TRBD2. The ends lost 2 bases at V and 2 bases at J; junction bases unmatched: 12. Germline assignment: CDR1 SGHTA and CDR2 FQGTGA. There are 19 residues in the CDR3. DNA of the CDR3: TGTGCCAGCAGCTTAGAGGGTGGCGGGACTAGCGGAAACACAGATACGCAGTATTTT. Its translation is CASSLEGGGTSGNTDTQYF. Supplemented by reference TRBV7-3 and TRBJ2-3, the full variable domain reads GAGVSQTPSNKVTEKGKYVELRCDPISGHTALYWYRQSLGQGPEFLIYFQGTGAADDSGLPNDRFFAVRPEGSVSTLKIQRTERGDSAVYLCASSLEGGGTSGNTDTQYFGPGTRLTVL.

This chain uses TRBV4-1 with TRBJ1-4; TRBD1 matches 11 bases. From germline, CDR1 is MGHRA and CDR2 YSYEKL. The CDR3 is 16 residues long. Losses at the gene ends were 10 bases for V and 5 bases for J; bases not matched to a gene: 12. CDR3 in amino acids: CATKSGQGVANEKLFF. CDR3 nucleotides: TGCGCCACCAAATCGGGACAGGGGGTTGCGAATGAAAAACTGTTTTTT.

In this sample, this clonotype turned up many times. This chain connects TRBV6-1 to TRBJ2-2, with TRBD2 matching 7 bases. There are 14 residues in the CDR3. Germline V gene lookup returns CDR1 MNHNS and CDR2 SASEGT. V lost 10 bases, J lost 3 bases, and 8 bases stayed unmatched. The DNA for the CDR3 is TGTGCCATAAAGCGGGGAACTTACACCGGGGAGCTGTTTTTT. Amino acid sequence: CAIKRGTYTGELFF.

This clonotype was detected many times. V gene TRBV10-3 combines with J gene TRBJ2-5; the D call may be TRBD1 or TRBD2 (6 bases each). Between the trimmed V and J ends, which lost 2 bases and 5 bases, there was a span of 15 bases. CDR1 is ENHRY, CDR2 SYGVKD, per germline. The CDR3 is 15 amino acids. The CDR3 reads CAISEPPGGRETQYF. The CDR3 region has the DNA TGTGCCATCAGTGAGCCCCCTGGGGGGCGGGAGACCCAGTACTTC.

At least ten counts were recorded for this clonotype. This chain links TRBV7-3 with TRBJ2-1, with D perhaps TRBD2 (6 bases). Looked up from germline, CDR1 is SGHTA and CDR2 is FQGTGA. This CDR3 has 12 residues. Trimming removed 1 base at V and 9 bases at J, with 7 bases between. The CDR3 is CASSLRRGEQFF. Written as DNA, the CDR3 is TGTGCCAGCAGCTTAAGGAGGGGTGAGCAGTTCTTC.

The gene calls are TRBV27 and TRBJ2-7; 8 positions match TRBD2. The CDR3 consists of 14 residues. In germline, CDR1 is MNHEY, CDR2 SMNVEV (reference sequence). V dropped 3 bases and J dropped 2; count of bases not matched to a gene: 3. CDR3 DNA sequence: TGTGCCAGCAGTTTCAGACTAGCGACCTACGAGCAGTACTTC. Its translation is CASSFRLATYEQYF.

This clonotype was observed many times. The chain employs TRBV5-1 and TRBJ1-2; TRBD1 agrees at 7 bases. The germline V gene encodes CDR1 SGHRS and CDR2 YFSETQ. The CDR3 contains 15 residues. The V segment lost 4 bases and the J segment 1 base; nucleotides outside the gene matches: 7. CDR3 in DNA: TGCGCCAGCAGCCCCCGGACAGGCGTTAACTATGGCTACACCTTC. Translation: CASSPRTGVNYGYTF.

As to this clonotype: This clone may be a read error of a much larger clone one base away. V is TRBV6-1 and J is TRBJ1-3, with 8 bases identical to TRBD1. The CDR3 is made up of 18 amino acids. Germline V gene sequence: CDR1 MNHNS, CDR2 SASEGT. The CDR3 nucleotides read TGTGTCAGCAGTACGCCTCCGACAGGGGCGAGTCTTGGAAACACCATATATTTT. This sequence encodes CVSSTPPTGASLGNTIYF.

This clonotype was detected many times. The chain employs TRBV12-3 or TRBV12-4 and TRBJ1-1; D may be TRBD1 (5 bases). The germline V and J ends were trimmed by 6 bases and 0 bases, with 20 bases remaining between them. CDR3 length equals 17 residues. DNA of the CDR3: TGTGCCAGCAGCCTGGTCGGGGCCGACTGCTTGAACACTGAAGCTTTCTTT. Translation: CASSLVGADCLNTEAFF.

The chain links TRBV28 to TRBJ2-5; 8 nucleotides align to TRBD2. This CDR3 region has 16 residues. J lost 7 bases, V lost 3 bases, and 13 bases had no gene match. Germline assignment: CDR1 MDHEN and CDR2 SYDVKM. The CDR3: CASSFGRAGAGGTQYF. CDR3 DNA sequence: TGTGCCAGCAGTTTCGGTCGAGCGGGGGCGGGGGGGACCCAGTACTTC.

This clonotype was picked up many times. The chain carries TRBV6-1 and TRBJ2-7, with unresolved D. Germline V gene data show CDR1 as MNHNS and CDR2 as SASEGT. CDR3 length: 12 residues. Trimming removed 2 bases from V and 6 bases from J, with 8 bases in between. The CDR3 region is CASSEFRLEQYF. Here the CDR3 DNA reads TGTGCCAGCAGTGAATTTCGCCTCGAGCAGTACTTC.

This clonotype showed up many times. The chain combines TRBV28 with TRBJ2-1; D gene uncertain. In germline, CDR1 is MDHEN, CDR2 SYDVKM. Deletions cut 6 bases from V and 2 bases from J, with 11 bases between. The length of the CDR3 is 14 residues. DNA for the CDR3: TGTGCCAGCAGCCCGAGCATGCCCTACAATGAGCAGTTCTTC. As protein: CASSPSMPYNEQFF.

This clonotype was found a few times. The genes are TRBV10-3 and TRBJ2-7; TRBD1 agrees at 10 bases. V was clipped by 6 bases and J by 1 base; unmatched bases: 3. The germline V gene has CDR1 ENHRY and CDR2 SYGVKD. The CDR3 length is 14 residues. CDR3 nucleotide sequence: TGTGCCATCAGGCCGGGACAGGGGTCCTACGAGCAGTACTTC. Encoded protein: CAIRPGQGSYEQYF.

This clonotype was counted ten times or more. Possible read error: a much larger clone is one base away. Since no conserved phenylalanine or tryptophan closes the CDR3, a read error is the likely cause. The chain has TRBV12-3 or TRBV12-4 and TRBJ1-1; D call uncertain. The CDR3 is 14 amino acids. Trimming removed 3 bases from V and 1 base from J, with 9 bases in between. CDR3 loop: CASSFSLTNTEAFV. CDR3 DNA sequence: TGTGCCAGCAGTTTTTCGTTGACGAACACTGAAGCTTTCGTT.

Many counts were recorded for this clonotype. The chain couples TRBV3-1 to TRBJ2-1, with 10 bases aligning to TRBD2. The J segment lost 7 bases and the V segment lost 0 bases, leaving 9 bases of the junction unmatched. Germline V gives CDR1 LGHDT, CDR2 YNNKEL (reference sequence). CDR3 size: 17 residues. The CDR3 here is CASSQEGEAGGVNEQFF. CDR3 nucleotides: TGTGCCAGCAGCCAAGAAGGGGAAGCGGGGGGGGTGAATGAGCAGTTCTTC.

The table lists this clonotype with many counts. The CDR3 nucleotides are TGCAGCGCTTCGTCCGGGGTAGGACCTGGGGCCAACGTCCTGACTTTC. Translating gives CSASSGVGPGANVLTF. The chain combines TRBV29-1 with TRBJ2-6, with D possibly being TRBD2 (5 bases). V gave up 7 bases and J gave up 2 bases, with 18 bases separating them. Germline V gene data show CDR1 as SQVTM and CDR2 as ANQGSEA. The CDR3 runs 16 residues.